Listed below are T cell receptor beta chains from one sample, sequenced in a study of blood T cell repertoires in COVID-19. Profiling relied on immunoSEQ multiplex PCR, and the TCRdb table lists in-frame clones only, not all of them. This table holds fewer than 150,000 clones, about 88% found once. The sequenced sample was peripheral blood. These TCRs come from a human donor in a cohort sampled during active COVID-19. The CDR3 runs from the conserved cysteine through the conserved F or W. Each record gives: V gene, J gene, CDR3 protein.

TRBV28	TRBJ1-2	CASSLARGNYGYTF
TRBV5-6	TRBJ2-7	CASSLKSGGIQRDEQYF
TRBV5-1	TRBJ2-3	CASSLGGPGSDTQYF
TRBV6-1	TRBJ2-3	CASSEGLAGGGLTDTQYF
TRBV19	TRBJ1-5	CASRRGIHNQPQHF
TRBV28	TRBJ1-1	CASSLNNGINTEAFF
TRBV2	TRBJ2-2	CASKLMGQGAAGELFF
TRBV4-2	TRBJ2-3	CASSQGVSGVNTQYF
TRBV5-4	TRBJ1-1	CASSLDRGLSEAFF
TRBV5-1	TRBJ2-3	CASTPGGADTQYF
TRBV19	TRBJ2-3	CASGERGIDTQYF
TRBV7-9	TRBJ1-2	CASSLDGYGYTF
TRBV5-4	TRBJ2-2	CASSFNRASGVPNTGELFF
TRBV28	TRBJ1-1	CASTQTGTEAFF
TRBV5-1	TRBJ2-7	CASSPRDYPTYEQYF
TRBV3-1/TRBV3-2	TRBJ2-7	CASSHTGTGDDYEQYF
TRBV4-1	TRBJ2-6	CASSQDLSGSGANVLTF
TRBV6-4	TRBJ2-1	CASGEIAGGRGQFF
TRBV30	TRBJ2-7	CAWSQRELYEQYF
TRBV27	TRBJ2-3	CASSPVVAEVDTQYF
TRBV14	TRBJ2-5	CASSSLAVQETQYF
TRBV19	TRBJ2-1	CASSVRTSGTYNEQFF
TRBV7-3	TRBJ2-1	CASSLTRDTEQFF
TRBV27	TRBJ2-4	CASSPNVGSVKNIQYF
TRBV2	TRBJ2-7	CASSTGQGGYEQYF
TRBV3-1/TRBV3-2	TRBJ2-5	CASSQKTSGQETQYF
TRBV19	TRBJ2-3	CASSATTSGVDTDTQYF
TRBV3-1/TRBV3-2	TRBJ1-2	CASSQGGLYGYTF
TRBV11-2	TRBJ1-6	CASSLVGLEGSPLHF
TRBV7-3	TRBJ2-3	CASSPRDTGTDTQYF
TRBV3-1/TRBV3-2	TRBJ2-1	CASMVRDRKNNEQFF
TRBV11-3	TRBJ2-2	CASSPGHYTGELFF
TRBV19	TRBJ1-3	CASSIVGASGNTIYF
TRBV4-1	TRBJ2-5	CASSRRGLAEETQYF
TRBV30	TRBJ1-1	CAWSVFKNTEAFF
TRBV27	TRBJ2-3	CATFLAETDTQYF
TRBV6-4	TRBJ2-1	CASSDSGGDWPSRQFF
TRBV6-5	TRBJ1-5	CASTLTGRQPQHF
TRBV5-1	TRBJ2-1	CASSRQGQENEQFF
TRBV28	TRBJ2-1	CASLRGYYNEQFF
TRBV5-1	TRBJ1-2	CASRLVDSLFYGYTF
TRBV15	TRBJ2-7	CATSRDNGGRAYEQYF
TRBV28	TRBJ1-1	CASSFQGGTEAFF
TRBV4-1	TRBJ2-6	CASSPSQLAGAGANVLTF
TRBV3-1/TRBV3-2	TRBJ1-2	CASSQQTGTNYGYTF
TRBV7-2	TRBJ1-5	CASSLGRRGVGNQPQHF
TRBV3-1/TRBV3-2	TRBJ2-3	CASSQGVGAHGDTQYF
TRBV7-9	TRBJ1-5	CASSLAKGHLGSNQPQHF
TRBV4-1	TRBJ2-7	CASSQTSGRASPEQYF
TRBV16	TRBJ2-7	CASSQSRLAGYEQYF
TRBV4-2	TRBJ2-1	CASSQGGTDSYNEQFF
TRBV19	TRBJ1-2	CASSPGPGGAYGYTF